Following are 31 T cell receptor beta chains from one sample sequenced in a study of beta chain features in type 1 diabetes (dated by TCRdb to 2016 to 2019). Library preparation was by the immunoSEQ multiplex PCR assay. The entire isolated RNA was reverse transcribed using the High Capacity cDNA Reverse Transcription Kit, and thus expressed TCRB transcripts were sequenced. What TCRdb holds here is the immuneACCESS table cut down to in-frame rearrangements. Part of the clones is not present; checked against another copy, under half of the missing clones reflect an unresolved V gene, and the others are unexplained. This sample has roughly 610,000 clones in its table, and roughly a sixth of those were observed once. The ten largest clones capture about 0.086% of the sample. Material: naive CD4+ T cells from blood. The intended sense of this specimen's cell subset or site label: true naive CD4+ T cells. The receptors originated from a man aged 18 to 30 in good health.

This chain joins TRBV5-6 and TRBJ2-7, with 8 nucleotides matching TRBD2. V lost 3 bases and J lost 3; bases outside the gene matches: 8. CDR1 is SGHDT, CDR2 YYEEEE, per germline. The CDR3 totals 15 residues. In DNA, the CDR3 is TGTGCCAGCAGCTCCACACGGGAGGGCCTCTACGAGCAGTACTTC. Amino acids: CASSSTREGLYEQYF.

This clone appeared a few times. The J gene is TRBJ2-3, the V gene TRBV28; D uncertain. V shed 5 bases and J shed 3 bases, with 6 bases lying between them. The CDR3 is 12 amino acids. Germline CDR1 MDHEN, CDR2 SYDVKM. The CDR3 DNA sequence: TGTGCCAGCAGTACTGCTACAGATACGCAGTATTTT. Residues: CASSTATDTQYF.

This clone has just a few counts. The gene calls are TRBV23-1 and TRBJ1-5; 7 positions match TRBD1. TRBV23-1 is an open reading frame, and its role is uncertain. Losses at the gene ends were 2 bases for V and 8 bases for J; bases not matched to a gene: 12. The CDR3 is 16 amino acids. CDR3 in amino acids: CASSQGWTGLTEPQHF. The CDR3, as DNA: TGCGCCAGCAGTCAAGGTTGGACAGGCCTAACAGAGCCCCAGCATTTT.

The chain recombines TRBV10-3 with TRBJ1-3; no definite D call. V lost 6 bases, J lost 0 bases, and 12 bases lay in between. The germline gives CDR1 ENHRY, CDR2 SYGVKD. CDR3 size: 15 residues. The CDR3 here is CAIRGQDGSGNTIYF. For the CDR3, the DNA is TGTGCCATCAGGGGCCAGGACGGCTCTGGAAACACCATATATTTT.

V and J are TRBV9 and TRBJ2-7; 9 nucleotides match TRBD2. CDR3 length equals 16 residues. J was trimmed by 3 bases and V by 0 bases; bases with no gene match: 7. Germline assignment: CDR1 SGDLS and CDR2 YYNGEE. The chain's CDR3 is CASSVASSGGSYEQYF. The CDR3 nucleotides read TGTGCCAGCAGCGTAGCCTCCAGCGGGGGGAGCTACGAGCAGTACTTC.

The J gene is TRBJ1-2, the V gene TRBV28; TRBD1 matches at 9 bases. The V segment lost 8 bases and the J segment 3 bases; nucleotides outside the gene matches: 10. The germline CDR1 and CDR2 sequences are MDHEN and SYDVKM. The CDR3 runs to 15 residues. CDR3 DNA sequence: TGTGCCAGCGGGACAGGGTCGATCCTAGACTATGGCTACACCTTC. Translation: CASGTGSILDYGYTF.

With regard to this clone: Other DNA sequences of this sample code for an identical CDR3. This chain connects TRBV18 to TRBJ1-3, with D hard to call. Deletions cut 3 bases from V and 2 bases from J, with 5 bases between. Germline CDR1 and CDR2: KGHSH and LQKENI. The CDR3 contains 13 residues. The CDR3 nucleotides are TGTGCCAGCTCACCCGACACTGGAAACACCATATATTTT. Translating it yields CASSPDTGNTIYF.

The chain is built from TRBV2 and TRBJ1-5; the D gene is possibly TRBD1 (5 bases). CDR1 and CDR2 from the germline V gene are SNHLY and FYNNEI. There are 14 residues in the CDR3. V gave up 3 bases and J gave up 6 bases, with 12 bases separating them. DNA for the CDR3: TGTGCCAGCAGTGAGCCGGGGGGGAGTCAGCCCCAGCATTTT. This codes for CASSEPGGSQPQHF. The full variable domain, in which reference TRBV2 and TRBJ1-5 provide the parts outside the CDR3, is EPEVTQTPSHQVTQMGQEVILRCVPISNHLYFYWYRQILGQKVEFLVSFYNNEISEKSEIFDDQFSVERPDGSNFTLKIRSTKLEDSAMYFCASSEPGGSQPQHFGDGTRLSIL.

This clone was picked up a small number of times. The same CDR3 is also encoded by other DNA sequences in this sample. The gene calls are TRBV7-2 and TRBJ2-5, with 12 bases lining up with TRBD2. Germline lookup yields CDR1 SGHTA and CDR2 FQGNSA. Trimming took 0 bases from V and 5 from J; bases not matched to a gene: 7. The CDR3 consists of 17 residues. This chain's CDR3 is CASSLASSGGARETQYF. The CDR3, as DNA: TGTGCCAGCAGCTTAGCTTCTAGCGGGGGGGCCAGGGAGACCCAGTACTTC.

This clone came up many times. V and J are TRBV10-3 and TRBJ2-1, with TRBD1 identical over 8 bases. J was trimmed by 6 bases and V by 5 bases; bases with no gene match: 3. This CDR3 has 13 residues. CDR1 and CDR2 from the germline V gene are ENHRY and SYGVKD. The DNA of the CDR3 is TGTGCCATCAGTCAGGGGGCGGTCAATGAGCAGTTCTTC. It encodes CAISQGAVNEQFF.

This clone came up a few times. The sample carries other DNA sequences with the same CDR3. V gene TRBV7-3 combines with J gene TRBJ2-3; no definite D call. The CDR3 is 12 residues long. Germline V gives CDR1 SGHTA, CDR2 FQGTGA. V lost 4 bases and J lost 2, with 4 bases in between. CDR3 DNA sequence: TGTGCCAGCAGCTCATACACAGATACGCAGTATTTT. Translating gives CASSSYTDTQYF.

This clone was counted between two and nine times. V and J are TRBV29-1 and TRBJ1-5; D ambiguous. Trimming took off 4 bases at V and 6 bases at J, with 16 bases between the two ends. The CDR3 is made up of 14 amino acids. Germline-derived CDR1 and CDR2 are SQVTM and ANQGSEA. The CDR3 DNA follows: TGCAGCGTTGTGGTAGGTGATGCGCGTCAGCCCCAGCATTTT. Translating gives CSVVVGDARQPQHF.

V usage is TRBV7-8 and J usage is TRBJ1-1, with 7 bases that match TRBD1. The CDR3 is 14 amino acids. Germline V lookup: CDR1 SGHVS, CDR2 FQNEAQ. The ends lost 3 bases at V and 1 base at J; junction bases unmatched: 2. CDR3 amino acids: CASSFTGANTEAFF. The CDR3 DNA sequence: TGTGCCAGCAGCTTTACAGGGGCGAACACTGAAGCTTTCTTT. Supplemented by reference TRBV7-8 and TRBJ1-1, the full variable domain reads GAGVSQSPRYKVAKRGQDVALRCDPISGHVSLFWYQQALGQGPEFLTYFQNEAQLDKSGLPSDRFFAERPEGSVSTLKIQRTQQEDSAVYLCASSFTGANTEAFFGQGTRLTVV.

This clone has more than one count but fewer than ten. The rearrangement links TRBV5-4 to TRBJ2-1; D ambiguous. CDR3 size: 12 residues. CDR1 and CDR2 from the germline V gene are SGHNT and YYREEE (reference sequence). The V end was cut by 4 bases, the J end by 7 bases, with 9 bases between. This chain's CDR3 is CASSKPDNEQFF. In DNA, the CDR3 is TGTGCCAGCAGCAAACCTGATAATGAGCAGTTCTTC.

The rearrangement links TRBV19 to TRBJ2-7, with TRBD1 matching 7 bases. The CDR3 totals 14 residues. V lost 6 bases and J lost 2; bases outside the gene matches: 7. Germline V CDR1 and CDR2: LNHDA, SQIVND (reference sequence). This chain's CDR3 is CASSTGVITYEQYF. CDR3 bases: TGTGCCAGTAGCACAGGGGTAATAACCTACGAGCAGTACTTC.

This clone was counted only a few times. The chain combines TRBV18 with TRBJ1-1, with TRBD1 matching 9 bases. V was clipped by 6 bases and J by 0 bases; unmatched bases: 8. Germline V lookup: CDR1 KGHSH, CDR2 LQKENI. The CDR3 runs to 16 residues. The CDR3 sequence is CASSPGTGNLNTEAFF. CDR3 bases: TGTGCCAGCTCCCCCGGGACAGGGAATTTGAACACTGAAGCTTTCTTT.

The CDR3 sequence is CASSPVKRQGGQPQHF. The CDR3 nucleotides are TGTGCCAGCAGCCCGGTTAAGCGGCAGGGGGGTCAGCCCCAGCATTTT. V and J are TRBV11-2 and TRBJ1-5, with 7 bases that match TRBD1. This CDR3 has 16 residues. The V gene's germline CDR1 is SGHAT and CDR2 FQNNGV. V was clipped by 5 bases and J by 6 bases; unmatched bases: 13.

The gene calls are TRBV13 and TRBJ1-6, with TRBD1 identical over 8 bases. CDR1 is PRHDT and CDR2 is FYEKMQ in the germline V gene (reference sequence). V was clipped by 5 bases and J by 15 bases; unmatched bases: 18. The CDR3 is 16 amino acids. The CDR3 bases are TGTGCCAGCAGCCCCGGACAGGGACGAGGGGGGTCGGGCCTCCACTTT. This codes for CASSPGQGRGGSGLHF.

This clone was observed a few times. The chain links TRBV27 to TRBJ2-7, with 7 nucleotides matching TRBD2. Per germline, CDR1 MNHEY and CDR2 SMNVEV (reference sequence). The CDR3 covers 17 residues. With V trimmed by 7 bases and J by 8 bases, 23 bases remained unmatched. Written as DNA, the CDR3 is TGTGCCAGCACCGACCTCAGCCGTGCGGGGGAGAGGAAAAAGCAGTACTTC. This encodes CASTDLSRAGERKKQYF.

The sample holds a few counts of this clone. CDR3 protein: CASSPRTGGKFGTQYF. The CDR3 DNA is TGTGCCAGCAGCCCTCGGACAGGGGGCAAGTTTGGGACCCAGTACTTC. The chain couples TRBV7-2 to TRBJ2-5; 11 bases align to TRBD1. CDR3 size: 16 residues. The trim removed 5 bases at V and 7 bases at J, leaving 12 bases unmatched. CDR1 and CDR2 (germline): SGHTA, FQGNSA. Based on the CDR3 plus reference TRBV7-2 and TRBJ2-5, the full variable domain is GAGVSQSPSNKVTEKGKDVELRCDPISGHTALYWYRQSLGQGLEFLIYFQGNSAPDKSGLPSDRFSAERTGGSVSTLTIQRTQQEDSAVYLCASSPRTGGKFGTQYFGPGTRLLVL.

This clone was observed a handful of times. The rearrangement joins TRBV18 to TRBJ2-7; D possibly corresponds to TRBD1 (6 bases). V was cut by 3 bases and J by 0 bases, with 9 bases left in between. Germline V gene data show CDR1 as KGHSH and CDR2 as LQKENI. CDR3 length: 14 amino acids. The CDR3 DNA follows: TGTGCCAGCTCACCTCGGACAGCCTCCTACGAGCAGTACTTC. It yields the protein CASSPRTASYEQYF.

This clone was found a few times. The V gene is TRBV7-9, the J gene TRBJ2-4, with D hard to call. Germline lookup yields CDR1 SEHNR and CDR2 FQNEAQ (reference sequence). V was trimmed by 5 bases and J by 0 bases, leaving 11 bases between them. The CDR3 sequence is 15 residues long. CDR3 DNA: TGTGCCAGCAGCCCGACAAACGGAGCCAAAAACATTCAGTACTTC. It translates to CASSPTNGAKNIQYF. The whole variable domain, filled in from reference TRBV7-9 and TRBJ2-4, reads DTGVSQNPRHKITKRGQNVTFRCDPISEHNRLYWYRQTLGQGPEFLTYFQNEAQLEKSRLLSDRFSAERPKGSFSTLEIQRTEQGDSAMYLCASSPTNGAKNIQYFGAGTRLSVL.

The V gene is TRBV18, the J gene TRBJ2-1; 7 nucleotides line up with TRBD1. With 3 bases clipped from V and 6 bases from J, the junction kept 2 bases outside the gene matches. CDR1 and CDR2 from the germline V gene are KGHSH and LQKENI. The CDR3 totals 13 residues. CDR3 loop: CASSPRQGNEQFF. CDR3 in DNA: TGTGCCAGCTCACCCCGACAGGGCAATGAGCAGTTCTTC.

The rearrangement uses TRBV27 and TRBJ1-1; D is unresolved. Germline CDR1 and CDR2: MNHEY and SMNVEV (reference sequence). Trimming took off 8 bases at V and 7 bases at J, with 14 bases between the two ends. This CDR3 comprises 12 residues. CDR3 bases: TGTGCCAGCGGATTTAATAGCGTTGAAGCTTTCTTT. Protein sequence: CASGFNSVEAFF.

J is TRBJ1-4 and V is TRBV7-2; 7 bases are a match to TRBD1. Trimming took 3 bases from V and 5 from J; bases not matched to a gene: 6. The germline V gene encodes CDR1 SGHTA and CDR2 FQGNSA. The CDR3 runs 15 residues. This CDR3 is CASSFRQGENEKLFF. CDR3 nucleotides: TGTGCCAGCAGCTTCCGACAGGGAGAGAATGAAAAACTGTTTTTT.

The chain couples TRBV7-3 to TRBJ2-7; D is undetermined. From germline, CDR1 is SGHTA and CDR2 FQGTGA. This CDR3 spans 11 amino acids. V lost 5 bases to trimming and J lost 8 bases, with 10 bases between them. The CDR3 region is CASSPTLKQYF. The CDR3 nucleotides are TGTGCCAGCAGCCCAACCTTAAAGCAGTACTTC.

This chain links TRBV5-1 with TRBJ2-7; TRBD2 aligns across 8 bases. The V gene end was trimmed by 0 bases and the J gene end by 2 bases; junction bases not matched to a gene: 4. The CDR3 consists of 15 residues. Germline V gene sequence: CDR1 SGHRS, CDR2 YFSETQ. DNA for the CDR3: TGCGCCAGCAGCTTGGGTGGTAGCGGGGCCTACGAGCAGTACTTC. Amino acid sequence: CASSLGGSGAYEQYF. The full variable domain, its missing parts supplied by reference TRBV5-1 and TRBJ2-7, is KAGVTQTPRYLIKTRGQQVTLSCSPISGHRSVSWYQQTPGQGLQFLFEYFSETQRNKGNFPGRFSGRQFSNSRSEMNVSTLELGDSALYLCASSLGGSGAYEQYFGPGTRLTVT.

This rearrangement joins TRBV7-8 to TRBJ2-1, with 9 bases identical to TRBD1. This CDR3 comprises 15 residues. The V gene's germline CDR1 is SGHVS and CDR2 FQNEAQ. After removal of 4 bases from V and 10 bases from J, the junction contained 11 bases not matched to a gene. The CDR3 here is CASSSGTGTRREQFF. CDR3 nucleotides: TGTGCCAGCAGCTCCGGGACAGGGACCAGAAGGGAGCAGTTCTTC.

In its sample, this clone was seen a few times. The V gene is TRBV4-3, the J gene TRBJ2-1; 9 bases fit TRBD2. V lost 0 bases, J lost 7 bases, and 16 bases stayed unmatched. Germline V gives CDR1 LGHNA, CDR2 YSLEER. This CDR3 is built from 19 residues. CDR3 sequence: CASSQDAVIGLAGTNEQFF. Written as DNA, the CDR3 is TGCGCCAGCAGCCAAGATGCAGTTATCGGGCTAGCGGGGACTAATGAGCAGTTCTTC.

The chain recombines TRBV28 with TRBJ1-5; D remains ambiguous. The CDR3 is 14 amino acids. V was cut by 7 bases and J by 1 base, with 11 bases left in between. Germline V lookup: CDR1 MDHEN, CDR2 SYDVKM. The CDR3 here is CASTVTPSNQPQHF. The CDR3 nucleotides read TGTGCCAGCACTGTGACACCGAGCAATCAGCCCCAGCATTTT.

This rearrangement joins TRBV6-5 to TRBJ1-1; TRBD1 is a possible D gene (5 bases). V gave up 11 bases and J gave up 5 bases, with 18 bases separating them. This CDR3 region has 13 residues. Germline V gives CDR1 MNHEY, CDR2 SVGAGI. The CDR3 region has the DNA TGTGCCTCTATCTCCCTGACAGTAACTGAAGCTTTCTTT. This translates into CASISLTVTEAFF.